This entry describes one T cell receptor beta chain. This sample was taken from a study of Ad26.COV2.S vaccination and SARS-CoV-2 variants. Whole-study context: Administration of Ad26.COV2.S was intramuscular, either once or twice 56 days apart.

The sample's treatment: around 19 received Ad26.COV2.S at low or high dose, single or two shots; five or six received placebo; per-sample allocation not given. The study sampled participants on day 63 after the first vaccine or placebo injection. An Ad26 vector was used to express Wuhan-strain SARS-CoV-2 spike as the vaccine. Only in-frame clones appear in the TCRdb table, and some are missing; sequencing was by immunoSEQ multiplex PCR. The table has 400,000 or so clones, about nine tenths seen once. The TCR was taken from a person between 18 and 60 years old who received the Ad26.COV2.S COVID-19 vaccine or a placebo. The sequencing used peripheral blood, collected in a trial of Ad26.COV2.S vaccine versus placebo.

DNA for the CDR3: TGTGCCAGCAGCGTAGTTACGGCAGCTTCCTACAATGAGCAGTTCTTC. It specifies CASSVVTAASYNEQFF. V usage is TRBV9 and J usage is TRBJ2-1; the D is unclear. This CDR3 has 16 amino acids. Deletions cut 0 bases from V and 1 base from J, with 11 bases between. Germline CDR1 reads SGDLS; CDR2 reads YYNGEE.